What follows are 2 T cell receptor beta chains derived from one specimen sequenced in a study of blood T cell repertoires in COVID-19. Clones were read by immunoSEQ multiplex PCR, and TCRdb kept only the in-frame ones, dropping some. The sample gives roughly 280,000 clones, around four fifths of which show up once; 4.6% is in the top ten. Input material: peripheral blood. These receptors were obtained from a man in his 60s who had recovered from COVID-19.

This clone turned up a few times. V is TRBV5-6 and J is TRBJ2-7; TRBD2 might be the D (5 bases). The CDR3 is made up of 15 amino acids. Looked up from germline, CDR1 is SGHDT and CDR2 is YYEEEE. The V end lost 1 base, the J end lost 6 bases, and 17 bases lay between the germline ends. The CDR3 DNA reads TGTGCCAGCAGCTTGCGTGGGAGCCCCCGGGGCGAGCAGTACTTC. It encodes CASSLRGSPRGEQYF.

This chain joins TRBV5-1 and TRBJ1-1; no clear D gene. Per germline, CDR1 SGHRS and CDR2 YFSETQ. The CDR3 contains 11 residues. The V and J ends lost 4 bases and 5 bases respectively, with 6 bases between them. In DNA, the CDR3 is TGCGCCAGCAGCCACGGGACTGAAGCTTTCTTT. The encoded protein is CASSHGTEAFF.